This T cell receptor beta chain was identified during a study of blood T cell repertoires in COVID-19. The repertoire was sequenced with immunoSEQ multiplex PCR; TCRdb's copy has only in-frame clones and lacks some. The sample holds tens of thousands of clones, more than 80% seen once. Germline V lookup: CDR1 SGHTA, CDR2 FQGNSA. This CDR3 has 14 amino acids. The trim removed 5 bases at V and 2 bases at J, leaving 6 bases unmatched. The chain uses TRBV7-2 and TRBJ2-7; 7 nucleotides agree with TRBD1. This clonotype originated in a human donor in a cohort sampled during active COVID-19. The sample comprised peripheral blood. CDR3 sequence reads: CASSPSQGPYEQYF. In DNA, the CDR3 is TGTGCCAGCAGCCCTTCACAGGGGCCCTACGAGCAGTACTTC.